The rows below give T cell receptor beta chains drawn from one sample of a study of technical replicates of blood from four donors. Profiling relied on immunoSEQ multiplex PCR, and the TCRdb table lists in-frame clones only, not all of them. The sample carries about 62,000 clones, about 90% recorded once. The specimen sequenced was PBMCs. The receptors were sampled from a human donor in good health. Some clones in this sample may be carry-over from other donors' samples. Both conserved end residues are part of each CDR3. A D gene is named only where the DNA matches it firmly. Clone size is given for some rows only: seen once, a few or many times, or a class if the clone is expanded.

D	V	J	size	DNA	CDR3
TRBD2	TRBV13	TRBJ2-1	.	TGTGCCAGCAGCTACGCCCAAGAACTAGCGGGAGGGTACAATGAGCAGTTCTTC	CASSYAQELAGGYNEQFF
TRBD2	TRBV4-3	TRBJ2-4	.	TGCGCCAGCAGCCAAGATCCCTCCTTCGGCGGGAGATTAAACATTCAGTACTTC	CASSQDPSFGGRLNIQYF
.	TRBV27	TRBJ1-1	.	TGTGCCAGCAGTCGTCGGACAGTTATGAACACTGAAGCTTTCTTT	CASSRRTVMNTEAFF
.	TRBV4-3	TRBJ1-3	once	TGCGCCAGCAGCCAAGTGGCGGTGTCTGGAAACACCATATATTTT	CASSQVAVSGNTIYF
.	TRBV9	TRBJ1-6	.	TGTGCCAGCAGCGTAGCAATGAGCTCCTATAATTCACCCCTCCACTTT	CASSVAMSSYNSPLHF
TRBD2	TRBV10-3	TRBJ2-7	.	TGTGCCATCAGTTTCGCGGGAGCGGGAGGGCCGGGCGAGCAGTACTTC	CAISFAGAGGPGEQYF
TRBD1	TRBV18	TRBJ2-7	.	TGTGCCAGCTCATCCTCCGGGACAGGGGCCTACGAGCAGTACTTC	CASSSSGTGAYEQYF
.	TRBV7-8	TRBJ1-6	.	TGTGCCAGCCTCATAGACACCCCAGGAAATAATTCACCCCTCCACTTT	CASLIDTPGNNSPLHF
.	TRBV28	TRBJ2-7	.	TGTGCCAGCAACCCACAGGGTTCCTACGAGCAGTACTTC	CASNPQGSYEQYF
TRBD1	TRBV28	TRBJ1-1	.	TGTGCCAGCAGTTCCCTATCGGACAGGCCCACTGAAGCTTTCTTT	CASSSLSDRPTEAFF
.	TRBV4-1	TRBJ2-7	.	TGCGCCAGCAGCCATCTCTCCTACGAGCAGTACTTC	CASSHLSYEQYF
TRBD2	TRBV5-1	TRBJ2-1	.	TGCGCCAGCAGCCTCACCTGGGCGGGGGGGGCCAATGAGCAGTTCTTC	CASSLTWAGGANEQFF
.	TRBV2	TRBJ1-3	.	TGTGCCAGCAGTGCTGGGGCGGCGATTGGAAACACCATATATTTT	CASSAGAAIGNTIYF
.	TRBV18	TRBJ2-7	.	TGTGCCAGCTCACCACCTTCGGGGTACGAGCAGTACTTC	CASSPPSGYEQYF
.	TRBV27	TRBJ2-7	.	TGTGCCAGCAGTCCAACCCTCCCAGTACCCTACGAGCAGTACTTC	CASSPTLPVPYEQYF
.	TRBV25-1	TRBJ1-1	.	TGTGCCAGCAGGGTCGCAGGGACTCTTGGGACTGAAGCTTTCTTT	CASRVAGTLGTEAFF
TRBD1	TRBV5-1	TRBJ1-1	.	TGCGCCAGCAGCCTAACGACAGGGACAAAAGCTTTCTTT	CASSLTTGTKAFF
TRBD2	TRBV27	TRBJ2-1	.	TGTGCCAGCAGTTGGGGACTAGATTACAATGAGCAGTTCTTC	CASSWGLDYNEQFF
TRBD1	TRBV19	TRBJ1-2	.	TGTGCCAGTACGTCAGGGGGGATCTATGGCTACACCTTC	CASTSGGIYGYTF
.	TRBV15	TRBJ1-3	.	TGTGCCACCAGCAGAGAGGGCGGGGCTGGAAACACCATATATTTT	CATSREGGAGNTIYF
.	TRBV9	TRBJ2-7	.	TGTGCCAGCAGCGTGGACCCTAGCGTGAGCTCCTACGAGCAGTACTTC	CASSVDPSVSSYEQYF
.	TRBV6-1	TRBJ2-7	.	TGTGCCAGCAGTGATCATCCCCACGAGCAGTACTTC	CASSDHPHEQYF
TRBD2	TRBV4-1	TRBJ2-2	.	TGCGCCAGCAGCCAAGGGACTAGCGGGAACACCGGGGAGCTGTTTTTT	CASSQGTSGNTGELFF
TRBD2	TRBV5-1	TRBJ2-1	.	TGCGCCAGCAGCTTGGAAGGCCGTCTTGGGAGGGAGTTCTTC	CASSLEGRLGREFF
.	TRBV6-1	TRBJ2-2	.	TGTGCCAGCAAAGAGACGAACACCGGGGAGCTGTTTTTT	CASKETNTGELFF
.	TRBV27	TRBJ2-1	.	TGTGCCAGCTCGGGGGCCTACAATGAGCAGTTCTTC	CASSGAYNEQFF